The next 8 T cell receptor beta chains were all read from a single sample in a study of blood T cell repertoires in COVID-19. Sequenced by immunoSEQ multiplex PCR; TCRdb stores in-frame clones only, minus some. The sample lists 55,000 to 65,000 clones; about 90% were seen once. Sequencing was performed on peripheral blood. The receptors shown here come from a human donor with acute or convalescent COVID-19. The donor label of this sample is uncertain.

This clone is medium-sized by share. The J gene is TRBJ1-4, the V gene TRBV24-1, with D uncertain. In germline, CDR1 is KGHDR, CDR2 SFDVKD. The CDR3 sequence is 14 residues long. V gave up 3 bases and J gave up 7 bases, with 11 bases separating them. The CDR3 is CATSDPLSGEKLFF. CDR3 in DNA: TGTGCCACCAGTGATCCATTATCGGGTGAAAAACTGTTTTTT.

The chain links TRBV28 to TRBJ1-6; 7 bases align to TRBD1. The J segment lost 14 bases and the V segment lost 4 bases, leaving 14 bases of the junction unmatched. Germline lookup yields CDR1 MDHEN and CDR2 SYDVKM. The CDR3 is made up of 15 amino acids. CDR3 sequence: CASSSVRRGLVSLHF. As DNA, the CDR3 is TGTGCCAGCAGTTCGGTGAGGAGGGGGCTAGTCTCCCTCCACTTT.

The chain employs TRBV14 and TRBJ1-5; D is unclear. V gave up 2 bases and J gave up 6 bases, with 5 bases separating them. CDR3 length: 12 amino acids. CDR1 is SGHDN and CDR2 is FVKESK in the germline V gene. CDR3 residues: CASSQLSQPQHF. DNA of the CDR3: TGTGCCAGCAGCCAACTAAGTCAGCCCCAGCATTTT.

The rearrangement uses TRBV9 and TRBJ2-7, with 8 bases that match TRBD2. Germline V gives CDR1 SGDLS, CDR2 YYNGEE. The CDR3 is 15 residues long. With V trimmed by 0 bases and J by 4 bases, 6 bases remained unmatched. This CDR3 is CASSVGGTSGYEQYF. DNA of the CDR3: TGTGCCAGCAGCGTAGGGGGGACTAGTGGGTACGAGCAGTACTTC.

The chain is built from TRBV7-7 and TRBJ1-6; 7 bases are shared with TRBD1. The germline V gene has CDR1 SSHAT and CDR2 FNYEAQ (reference sequence). The CDR3 is 15 amino acids. Germline trimming cut 5 bases from V and 7 bases from J; bases unmatched to any gene: 8. For the CDR3, the DNA is TGTGCCAGCAGCGAAAGACAGGGCAAAAATTCACCCCTCCACTTT. Its protein product is CASSERQGKNSPLHF.

This rearrangement joins TRBV28 to TRBJ1-1; a weak D match, TRBD1 (6 bases). The ends were cut back, 5 bases at V and 0 bases at J, with 16 bases in the middle. This CDR3 has 16 residues. The V gene's germline CDR1 is MDHEN and CDR2 SYDVKM. CDR3 DNA: TGTGCCAGCAGTACAGGGACAAGGATCATGAACACTGAAGCTTTCTTT. Its translation: CASSTGTRIMNTEAFF.

The chain employs TRBV18 and TRBJ1-1, with 9 bases lining up with TRBD1. The CDR3 is 14 residues long. V dropped 4 bases and J dropped 5; count of bases not matched to a gene: 5. Germline V CDR1 and CDR2: KGHSH, LQKENI. DNA of the CDR3: TGTGCCAGCTCACGACAGGGGGTAGGGACTGAAGCTTTCTTT. Translated: CASSRQGVGTEAFF.

The chain combines TRBV7-9 with TRBJ2-7; D gene unclear. Germline V gene data show CDR1 as SEHNR and CDR2 as FQNEAQ (reference sequence). V was trimmed by 1 base and J by 5 bases, leaving 6 bases between them. The CDR3 totals 12 residues. CDR3 nucleotide sequence: TGTGCCAGCAGCTTAGTTGGCCACGAGCAGTACTTC. It translates to CASSLVGHEQYF.